The present entry profiles one T cell receptor beta chain with its context. The authors' processing: Estimates of nucleated cell counts were drawn from the amplification of reference gene primers. Method: immunoSEQ multiplex PCR; TCRdb's copy keeps in-frame clones and lacks some. The DNA was the basis for D and trimming; V, J and clone size are from that table. The table has roughly 240,000 clones, around 87% seen once. Trimming cost V 10 bases and J 5 bases, with 24 bases left between them. Germline V gives CDR1 MNHEY, CDR2 SMNVEV (reference sequence). The CDR3 contains 15 residues. The sample comes from a study of blood T cell repertoires in COVID-19. Study as a whole: Donors in the United States, Italy and Spain gave samples during acute or convalescent COVID-19. The cDNA or gDNA used as material had been derived from T cells, B-cell-depleted T cells, or PBMCs.

Material for sequencing was peripheral blood. The chain carries TRBV27 and TRBJ2-7; TRBD1 is a possible D gene (7 bases). This receptor was identified in a man aged 18-30 years with active or convalescent COVID-19. CDR3 nucleotides: TGTGCCACCCGCCGGTGGGGCCAGGGGGAGGACGAGCAGTACTTC. As protein: CATRRWGQGEDEQYF.